Listed below are T cell receptor beta chains from one sample, sequenced in a study of blood T cell repertoires in COVID-19. Generated by immunoSEQ multiplex PCR, the TCRdb table keeps only in-frame clones and is missing some. The profile shows roughly 390,000 clones, roughly 85% of them singletons. Sequencing was performed on peripheral blood. The receptor source for this set is a woman aged 18 to 35 with acute or convalescent COVID-19. The CDR3 runs from the conserved cysteine through the conserved F or W. Each record gives: CDR3 protein, V gene, J gene.

CDR3: CASFSGEMAYYGYTF
V: TRBV6-5
J: TRBJ1-2

CDR3: CASSVTPSRDQETQYF
V: TRBV9
J: TRBJ2-5

CDR3: CASSRERQSDNEQFF
V: TRBV4-2
J: TRBJ2-1

CDR3: CASSQDLGQGSNTEAFF
V: TRBV3-1/TRBV3-2
J: TRBJ1-1

CDR3: CASSPGLAPSYEQYF
V: TRBV19
J: TRBJ2-7

CDR3: CASSRIADGINYGYTF
V: TRBV7-8
J: TRBJ1-2

CDR3: CASSSRTGWYEQYF
V: TRBV6-5
J: TRBJ2-7

CDR3: CASSQDSGSDTQYF
V: TRBV3-1/TRBV3-2
J: TRBJ2-3

CDR3: CASSQREGHTEAFF
V: TRBV27
J: TRBJ1-1

CDR3: CASRLIWAYGYTF
V: TRBV12-2
J: TRBJ1-2

CDR3: CATQDGTKNIQYF
V: TRBV6-5
J: TRBJ2-4